This T cell receptor (beta chain) is drawn from a study of T cells after yellow fever vaccination. For the study at large: When fractions had low cell numbers, they were prepared with SMART-Seq v4 Ultra Low Input.

The study's findings and limits: Subsequent to the booster, the majority of primary-vaccination clones reappeared (around 96% CD4, about 90% CD8).

Deletions cut 4 bases from V and 3 bases from J, with 13 bases between. CDR1 and CDR2 (germline): LGHDT, YNNKEL (reference sequence). There are 14 residues in the CDR3. The sample holds a few counts of this clonotype. Its target is not known. The authors made TCR cDNA by 5'RACE template switching, adding a universal primer site and UMIs. TCRdb fed the 5' RACE reads into MiXCR, producing one record per CDR3 protein. The sample holds 500,000 to 650,000 distinct CDR3 sequences, approximately 13% seen once. This specimen consisted of PBMCs, obtained on the day of the yellow fever booster vaccination. The TCR was taken from a man aged 25-45 years who received the YFV17D yellow fever vaccine. This chain uses TRBV3-1 with TRBJ2-7; D uncertain. CDR3 bases: TGTGCCAGCAGCCGCCTTGGGGAACTCTACGAGCAGTACTTC. Translating gives CASSRLGELYEQYF.